This TCR beta chain appears in the sequencing data of a study of T cell repertoires in cytomegalovirus infection. Each CDR3 protein is one row after TCRdb ran MiXCR on the reads. The sample lists approximately 990,000 distinct CDR3 sequences; roughly 30% were seen once. In this sample, this clonotype turned up many times. Its antigen remains unknown. CDR1 is LGHNA and CDR2 is YSLEER in the germline V gene. J gave up 1 base and V 8 bases, and 19 bases lay outside the gene matches. CDR3 length equals 19 residues. This sequence originates from a human donor in good health (CMV status not recorded). Some clones in this sample may be carry-over from other donors' samples. The genes are TRBV4-3 and TRBJ1-4; TRBD1 matches 7 bases. Here the sequenced sample was cultured CD8+ T cells from PBMCs, taken from culture after CMV antigen stimulation. The CDR3 coding sequence is TGCGCCAGCCGAGAAACTTTTACAGGGGCGGTTGGAACTAATGAAAAACTGTTTTTT. Translating gives CASRETFTGAVGTNEKLFF.